Listed here is a single TCR beta chain. Its antigen is unidentified. TCR beta CDR3 regions were amplified from RNA transcripts. The HTBI set primed first-round TCR CDR3 RT-PCR. TCRdb re-derived calls from the multiplex PCR reads in MiXCR, one entry per CDR3 protein. Altogether around 340,000 distinct CDR3 sequences are present, 15% to 20% being singletons, with the ten largest covering around a third. Clinical symptoms, serum thyroxine and TRAb, thyroid ultrasound and orbital computed tomography were used for the diagnoses. PBMCs came from around 10 ml fresh peripheral blood. The germline CDR1 and CDR2 sequences are DFQATT and SNEGSKA (reference sequence). The CDR3 is 16 residues long. J was trimmed by 7 bases and V by 3 bases; bases with no gene match: 13. This entry is derived from a study of T cells in Graves' hyperthyroidism and ophthalmopathy. Study-wide findings and caveats: Most expanded thyroid clonotypes above 0.001 recurred in blood. Ophthalmopathy prediction by the model preceded onset by a median roughly 6.3 months.

The rearrangement joins TRBV20-1 to TRBJ2-1; TRBD2 aligns across 9 bases. Sequenced: blood. This TCR was recovered from a man aged 25 to 40 with Graves' hyperthyroidism. For the CDR3, the DNA is TGCAGTGCTAGGGTATTCGCGGGAGGGTCGAGGAATGAGCAGTTCTTC. It encodes CSARVFAGGSRNEQFF.